These T cell receptor beta chains were read from a single sample in a study of cytomegalovirus exposure and HLA in healthy donors. Profiling relied on immunoSEQ multiplex PCR, and the TCRdb table lists in-frame clones only, not all of them. The table includes 110,000 to 150,000 clones, 75% detected once. The sequencing input was PBMCs. These receptors all stem from a man younger than 40 in good health and CMV-seronegative. Both conserved end residues are part of each CDR3. Each record gives: clone size, J gene, V gene, D gene, CDR3 DNA, CDR3 protein. D genes are given only for firm matches. Where a row states a size, it is once, few, many or the class of an expanded clone; other rows omit it.

NA | TRBJ2-5 | TRBV9 | TRBD1 | TGTGCCAGCAGCGTTATAGGGGGCGTTGAGACCCAGTACTTC | CASSVIGGVETQYF
NA | TRBJ2-3 | TRBV5-5 | NA | TGTGCCAGCAGCTTCTGGGACTCCATTAGCACAGATACGCAGTATTTT | CASSFWDSISTDTQYF
NA | TRBJ1-2 | TRBV9 | TRBD1 | TGTGCCAGCAGCGTAGGAGGAATACAGGGGAAGGATGGCTACACCTTC | CASSVGGIQGKDGYTF
NA | TRBJ2-7 | TRBV7-6 | TRBD1 | TGTGCCAGCAGCTTCCGGGACAGCTCCTACGAGCAGTACTTC | CASSFRDSSYEQYF
NA | TRBJ2-2 | TRBV4-1 | NA | TGCGCCAGCAGCCCCCCGGCCGGGGAGCTGTTTTTT | CASSPPAGELFF
NA | TRBJ2-4 | TRBV19 | NA | TGTGCCAGTAGTCCGGACAGTTTAAACATTCAGTACTTC | CASSPDSLNIQYF
NA | TRBJ2-6 | TRBV28 | NA | TGTGCCAGCAGAGGGGGAGCTGGGGCCAACGGCCTGACTTTC | CASRGGAGANGLTF
NA | TRBJ1-4 | TRBV11-2 | NA | TGTGCCAGCAGCTTAGTGTGGGGGGGCAAGGAAAAACTGTTTTTT | CASSLVWGGKEKLFF
NA | TRBJ1-1 | TRBV18 | NA | TGTGCCAGCTCCCCTGCTATGAACACTGAAGCTTTCTTT | CASSPAMNTEAFF
once | TRBJ1-4 | TRBV6-1 | TRBD1 | TGTGCCAGCAGGGATGGACAGGGCCGAAATGAAAAACTGTTTTTT | CASRDGQGRNEKLFF
NA | TRBJ2-6 | TRBV5-1 | TRBD1 | TGCGCCAGCAGCTCTCAGCCGGGACAGGGGATCTCTGGGGCCAACGGCCTGACTTTC | CASSSQPGQGISGANGLTF
NA | TRBJ2-2 | TRBV30 | TRBD2 | TGTGCCTGGAGTGGGCTAGCGGTCCGGACCGGGGAGCTGTTTTTT | CAWSGLAVRTGELFF
NA | TRBJ1-3 | TRBV9 | NA | TGTGCCAGCAGCGGAGTTCGTTCAGGGGGAAACACCATATATTTT | CASSGVRSGGNTIYF
NA | TRBJ2-1 | TRBV9 | TRBD2 | TGTGCCAGCAGCGTTAGCGGGAGCTCCTACAATGAGCAGTTCTTC | CASSVSGSSYNEQFF
NA | TRBJ2-7 | TRBV2 | NA | TGTGCCAGCAGTCTTGACAGCCTAATGATCTACGAGCAGTACTTC | CASSLDSLMIYEQYF
NA | TRBJ1-2 | TRBV7-9 | NA | TGTGCCAGCAGCTTAATGCAGGGACACGGCTACACCTTC | CASSLMQGHGYTF
NA | TRBJ2-1 | TRBV4-2 | TRBD2 | TGTGCCAGCAGCCAAGAACTAGCGGGGGACAATGAGCAGTTCTTC | CASSQELAGDNEQFF
NA | TRBJ1-4 | TRBV5-1 | TRBD1 | TGCGCCAGCAGTCGTGCCGGACAGGGGGCAGGATGGGAAAAACTGTTTTTT | CASSRAGQGAGWEKLFF
few | TRBJ2-7 | TRBV6-6 | NA | TGTGCCAGCAGTTACAACAGCTACGAGCAGTACTTC | CASSYNSYEQYF
NA | TRBJ1-2 | TRBV19 | NA | TGTGCCAGTAGTAGGAGAAGGGAGTACTATGGCTACACCTTC | CASSRRREYYGYTF
few | TRBJ2-5 | TRBV5-1 | TRBD1 | TGCGCCAGCAGCCGGGGGGGACAGGGGTTGGAGACCCAGTACTTC | CASSRGGQGLETQYF
few | TRBJ2-4 | TRBV10-3 | TRBD2 | TGTGCCATCAGTCGGGAGGGGACAACCCGTAACAGTCAGTACTTC | CAISREGTTRNSQYF
NA | TRBJ2-2 | TRBV7-9 | NA | TGTGCCAGCAGCTTGGGCGAGCAACTCTCCGGGGAGCTGTTTTTT | CASSLGEQLSGELFF
NA | TRBJ1-1 | TRBV28 | NA | TGTGCCAGCAGTTTATCCTCAGAGCAGGGTGAAGCTTTCTTT | CASSLSSEQGEAFF
once | TRBJ2-7 | TRBV28 | NA | TGTGCCAGCAGTGCCACCGGGGCCTACGAGCAGTACTTC | CASSATGAYEQYF
NA | TRBJ1-1 | TRBV6-1 | NA | TGTGCCAGCAGTGTAAGAGCTTCGAACACTGAAGCTTTCTTT | CASSVRASNTEAFF
NA | TRBJ2-7 | TRBV7-2 | TRBD2 | TGTGCCAGCAGCTTGGGTAAACTAGCGGGGGTCAGCGGCGAGCAGTACTTC | CASSLGKLAGVSGEQYF
NA | TRBJ2-3 | TRBV6-4 | NA | TGTGCCAGCAGTGACTCTTTCGCGGATACGCAGTATTTT | CASSDSFADTQYF
NA | TRBJ2-7 | TRBV10-2 | NA | TGCGCCAGCAGTCCGGACAGCCCCTACGAGCAGTACTTC | CASSPDSPYEQYF
NA | TRBJ1-1 | TRBV5-4 | NA | TGTGCCAGCAGCTCGATGGACAGGAACACTGAAGCTTTCTTT | CASSSMDRNTEAFF
NA | TRBJ2-7 | TRBV5-1 | NA | TGCGCCAGCAGCCCTGCTGGACAAGCGAAATCCTACGAGCAGTACTTC | CASSPAGQAKSYEQYF
NA | TRBJ2-4 | TRBV30 | NA | TGTGCCTGGAGTGAGGGGGGGGGCCTCCAAAACATTCAGTACTTC | CAWSEGGGLQNIQYF
NA | TRBJ2-1 | TRBV11-2 | TRBD2 | TGTGCCAGCAGCCCCAGCGGGGGGGGCAACAATGAGCAGTTCTTC | CASSPSGGGNNEQFF
few | TRBJ1-1 | TRBV7-9 | TRBD1 | TGTGCCAGCAGCTCGGGCGTTCACAGGGGGGACACTGAAGCTTTCTTT | CASSSGVHRGDTEAFF
NA | TRBJ2-3 | TRBV4-2 | NA | TGTGCCAGCAGCCAAGATCTTACTAGAAGTACCACAGATACGCAGTATTTT | CASSQDLTRSTTDTQYF
NA | TRBJ1-2 | TRBV5-1 | NA | TGCGCCAGCAGCTCCCTTGGCAGGGCGTATGGCTACACCTTC | CASSSLGRAYGYTF
NA | TRBJ1-1 | TRBV10-3 | NA | TGTGCCATCAGCACTGAGATGAACACTGAAGCTTTCTTT | CAISTEMNTEAFF
NA | TRBJ2-7 | TRBV5-1 | NA | TGCGCCAGCAGCTTGGTGGTACACTACTACGAGCAGTACTTC | CASSLVVHYYEQYF
NA | TRBJ1-2 | TRBV28 | NA | TGTGCCAGCAGTTTGCCAGCTAACTATGGCTACACCTTC | CASSLPANYGYTF
NA | TRBJ2-2 | TRBV28 | TRBD2 | TGTGCCAGCAGTTCTCCCGGGACTAGCGGGGGGGAGTGGGAGCTGTTTTTT | CASSSPGTSGGEWELFF
NA | TRBJ2-7 | TRBV27 | NA | TGTGCCGTAGGGAGAGGGGGTCCCTACGAGCAGTACTTC | CAVGRGGPYEQYF